Shown below are 23 T cell receptor beta chains from a single sample sequenced in a study of identifying expanded T cells in peripheral blood (dated by TCRdb to between 2018 and 2020). Library generation was performed with the immunoSEQ multiplex PCR assay. TCRdb took this table from immuneACCESS and kept in-frame rearrangements with V and J called. Such tables lack part of the clones; where checked against another copy, unresolved V genes explain under half of the gap, and the rest is unexplained. The sample has 50,000 to 60,000 clones on record, about 83% of them singletons. Of the sample, 17% is held by the ten largest clones. Sequencing was carried out using blood. These receptors were obtained from a person between 18 and 70 years old in good health.

V gene TRBV18 combines with J gene TRBJ1-6, with D hard to call. CDR3 size: 17 residues. CDR1 KGHSH and CDR2 LQKENI come from the germline V gene. Trimming took 4 bases from V and 0 from J, leaving 13 bases between them. CDR3 in amino acids: CASSQAPTSSYNSPLHF. The CDR3, as DNA: TGTGCCAGCTCACAAGCCCCAACGAGCTCCTATAATTCACCCCTCCACTTT.

The chain recombines TRBV19 with TRBJ1-1; D remains ambiguous. Germline CDR1 LNHDA, CDR2 SQIVND (reference sequence). There are 16 residues in the CDR3. V lost 6 bases and J 4 bases, leaving 21 bases between the germline ends. The chain's CDR3 is CASRQPVGRGSTEAFF. The DNA for the CDR3 is TGTGCCAGTAGACAACCCGTTGGGCGGGGAAGCACTGAAGCTTTCTTT. Combining the CDR3 with reference TRBV19 and TRBJ1-1 gives the whole variable domain DGGITQSPKYLFRKEGQNVTLSCEQNLNHDAMYWYRQDPGQGLRLIYYSQIVNDFQKGDIAEGYSVSREKKESFPLTVTSAQKNPTAFYLCASRQPVGRGSTEAFFGQGTRLTVV.

This clone was found a few times. The rearrangement uses TRBV4-3 and TRBJ1-4; 8 positions agree with TRBD1. This CDR3 spans 16 amino acids. After removal of 0 bases from V and 8 bases from J, the junction contained 8 bases not matched to a gene. Germline V gives CDR1 LGHNA, CDR2 YSLEER. The chain's CDR3 is CASSQERTGRWEKLFF. The CDR3 nucleotides read TGCGCCAGCAGCCAAGAAAGGACAGGGCGATGGGAAAAACTGTTTTTT.

The V and J genes are TRBV5-4 and TRBJ1-2; 7 bases are shared with TRBD1. Germline CDR1 is SGHNT and CDR2 is YYREEE (reference sequence). The junction had 5 bases not matched to a gene; V was cut back by 0 bases and J by 9 bases. This CDR3 contains 13 residues. In DNA form, the CDR3 reads TGTGCCAGCAGCTTGGGACAGGGAGGGAGCTACACCTTC. Translated: CASSLGQGGSYTF.

The chain uses TRBV30 and TRBJ1-5; D not resolved. V lost 2 bases and J lost 0, with 8 bases in between. Per germline, CDR1 GTSNPN and CDR2 SVGIG (reference sequence). This CDR3 region has 14 residues. CDR3 DNA: TGTGCCTGGAGTCCTGGTTCTAGCAATCAGCCCCAGCATTTT. As protein: CAWSPGSSNQPQHF.

The J gene is TRBJ1-4, the V gene TRBV6-5, with 10 positions matching TRBD1. Trimming at V came to 8 bases and at J to 7 bases, leaving 1 base not matched to a gene. This CDR3 has 12 residues. The germline V gene encodes CDR1 MNHEY and CDR2 SVGAGI. The CDR3 loop reads CASGQGVEKLFF. DNA of the CDR3: TGTGCCAGCGGACAGGGGGTTGAAAAACTGTTTTTT.

This clone appeared once. The V and J genes are TRBV11-2 and TRBJ1-1, with D perhaps matching TRBD1 (5 bases). The germline V and J ends were trimmed by 3 bases and 4 bases, with 12 bases remaining between them. Germline V gene sequence: CDR1 SGHAT, CDR2 FQNNGV. The CDR3 extends over 14 amino acids. CDR3 nucleotide sequence: TGTGCCAGCAGCTTGATTCGGGGGGGCACTGAAGCTTTCTTT. Amino acids: CASSLIRGGTEAFF. The full variable domain, with the rest looked up from reference TRBV11-2 and TRBJ1-1, is EAGVAQSPRYKIIEKRQSVAFWCNPISGHATLYWYQQILGQGPKLLIQFQNNGVVDDSQLPKDRFSAERLKGVDSTLKIQPAKLEDSAVYLCASSLIRGGTEAFFGQGTRLTVV.

This chain joins TRBV5-1 and TRBJ2-2; TRBD2 is a possible D gene (6 bases). V was clipped by 0 bases and J by 0 bases, with 9 bases between them. CDR1 is SGHRS and CDR2 is YFSETQ in the germline V gene. CDR3 size: 16 residues. In DNA form, the CDR3 reads TGCGCCAGCAGCTTGGACGGCGGGACGAACACCGGGGAGCTGTTTTTT. Translating it yields CASSLDGGTNTGELFF.

The chain uses TRBV7-2 and TRBJ2-7; 8 nucleotides match TRBD2. V lost 1 base and J lost 5; bases outside the gene matches: 7. CDR1 is SGHTA, CDR2 FQGNSA, per germline. The CDR3 contains 15 residues. CDR3 sequence: CASSLVVSGTHEQYF. In DNA form, the CDR3 reads TGTGCCAGCAGCTTAGTGGTTAGCGGGACTCACGAGCAGTACTTC.

The chain links TRBV18 to TRBJ1-1; D perhaps matches TRBD1 (6 bases). Trimming pared 6 bases from V and 0 bases from J, leaving 11 bases between. CDR1 KGHSH and CDR2 LQKENI come from the germline V gene. This CDR3 has 14 amino acids. The CDR3 sequence is CASSPDRLNTEAFF. As DNA, the CDR3 is TGTGCCAGCTCCCCAGACAGGTTGAACACTGAAGCTTTCTTT.

CDR3 DNA sequence: TGTGCCAGCAGTAGCGGGAGGGACCTTCACCAAGAGACCCAGTACTTC. This sequence encodes CASSSGRDLHQETQYF. V gene TRBV2 combines with J gene TRBJ2-5; 10 positions agree with TRBD2. CDR3 length equals 16 residues. The trim removed 5 bases at V and 0 bases at J, leaving 6 bases unmatched. Germline CDR1 reads SNHLY; CDR2 reads FYNNEI.

The rearrangement joins TRBV14 to TRBJ2-3; D is perhaps TRBD1 (6 bases). V dropped 4 bases and J dropped 2 bases, with 13 bases sitting between them. CDR1 is SGHDN and CDR2 is FVKESK in the germline V gene. The CDR3 is 15 amino acids. CDR3 region: CASSLLTGSTDTQYF. In DNA form, the CDR3 reads TGTGCCAGCAGCCTTCTAACAGGGTCCACAGATACGCAGTATTTT.

The chain employs TRBV19 and TRBJ2-2; a possible D gene is TRBD2 (6 bases). V gave up 6 bases and J gave up 6 bases, with 11 bases separating them. Germline lookup yields CDR1 LNHDA and CDR2 SQIVND (reference sequence). The length of the CDR3 is 13 residues. The CDR3 DNA is TGTGCCAGTAGCCCGGAGGGACCCGGGGAGCTGTTTTTT. The encoded protein is CASSPEGPGELFF.

The J gene is TRBJ1-2, the V gene TRBV20-1; unclear D gene. Germline V gene lookup returns CDR1 DFQATT and CDR2 SNEGSKA (reference sequence). V was clipped by 3 bases and J by 7 bases, with 9 bases between them. The CDR3 extends over 11 amino acids. CDR3 DNA: TGCAGTGCTAGTAGGGTGGTTGGCTACACCTTC. It yields the protein CSASRVVGYTF.

This rearrangement joins TRBV2 to TRBJ2-2, with 7 bases that match TRBD1. The germline gives CDR1 SNHLY, CDR2 FYNNEI. This CDR3 region has 13 residues. V was pared by 5 bases and J by 4 bases, with 1 base of the junction left unmatched. The CDR3 DNA reads as TGTGCCAGCAGTTACAGGGGCACCGGGGAGCTGTTTTTT. This translates into CASSYRGTGELFF.

This clone has a single count. The genes are TRBV7-2 and TRBJ2-4; no reliable D call. Trimming cost V 1 base and J 0 bases, with 13 bases left between them. This CDR3 is built from 17 residues. Germline values: CDR1 SGHTA, CDR2 FQGNSA. CDR3 in DNA: TGTGCCAGCAGCTTAGGCGGTAGAAATTTAGCCAAAAACATTCAGTACTTC. Translating gives CASSLGGRNLAKNIQYF.

The table lists this clone with a count of one. The chain combines TRBV6-1 with TRBJ2-7, with 8 bases aligning to TRBD1. This CDR3 has 16 amino acids. The germline V gene encodes CDR1 MNHNS and CDR2 SASEGT. The V segment lost 4 bases and the J segment 3 bases; nucleotides outside the gene matches: 11. CDR3 nucleotides: TGTGCCAGCAGTGTACAGACCGGGACAGGAGGCTACGAGCAGTACTTC. Translated, it gives CASSVQTGTGGYEQYF.

The chain carries TRBV18 and TRBJ1-5; D gene uncertain. CDR1 KGHSH and CDR2 LQKENI come from the germline V gene. This CDR3 contains 14 residues. Between the trimmed V and J ends, which lost 6 bases and 4 bases, there was a span of 13 bases. In nucleotides, the CDR3 is TGTGCCAGCTCCAAACTCGGGGTAAATCAGCCCCAGCATTTT. Translating gives CASSKLGVNQPQHF.

This chain connects TRBV30 to TRBJ2-2, with a tentative D call TRBD2 (7 bases). Trimming cost V 2 bases and J 4 bases, with 14 bases left between them. The CDR3 sequence is 15 residues long. CDR1 is GTSNPN and CDR2 is SVGIG in the germline V gene (reference sequence). CDR3 nucleotides: TGTGCCTGGAGTACTGGGCGGGGGCGCACCGGGGAGCTGTTTTTT. Amino acids: CAWSTGRGRTGELFF.

The chain joins TRBV6-1 to TRBJ2-7; a possible D gene is TRBD2 (7 bases). Germline V CDR1 and CDR2: MNHNS, SASEGT. Trimming removed 3 bases at V and 1 base at J, with 13 bases between. The CDR3 is 15 amino acids. The DNA for the CDR3 is TGTGCCAGCAGTGAGGGGGGGGCTAATTCCTACGAGCAGTACGTC. Amino acid sequence: CASSEGGANSYEQYV.

CDR3 in DNA: TGTGCCACCTGGTCCGTGGGGGGGCTGTACAATGAGCAGTTCTTC. This gives the protein CATWSVGGLYNEQFF. The rearrangement links TRBV6-5 to TRBJ2-1; a possible D gene is TRBD2 (7 bases). CDR3 size: 15 residues. Germline V CDR1 and CDR2: MNHEY, SVGAGI. Trimming removed 10 bases from V and 4 bases from J, with 20 bases in between.

This chain uses TRBV29-1 with TRBJ1-1, with 7 bases that match TRBD1. Germline loops: CDR1 SQVTM, CDR2 ANQGSEA. V lost 6 bases, J lost 1 base, and 8 bases stayed unmatched. The CDR3 has 14 residues. CDR3 protein: CSVQGGAGNTEAFF. The CDR3 nucleotides are TGCAGCGTGCAAGGGGGCGCGGGGAACACTGAAGCTTTCTTT.

V usage is TRBV7-6 and J usage is TRBJ2-3; 8 bases fit TRBD1. This CDR3 is 15 amino acids long. Germline V CDR1 and CDR2: SGHVS, FNYEAQ. With V trimmed by 5 bases and J by 0 bases, 4 bases remained unmatched. The CDR3 DNA follows: TGTGCCAGCAGCCAAAACAGGGGGAGCACAGATACGCAGTATTTT. Its translation is CASSQNRGSTDTQYF.